Listed below are T cell receptor beta chains from one sample, sequenced in a study of memory B cells and T cells in multiple sclerosis. Antigen specificity for these receptors is unknown. Clones were read by immunoSEQ multiplex PCR, and TCRdb kept only the in-frame ones, dropping some. This sample carries around 50,000 clones, more than 65% of them seen once, and the ten largest clones take 0.85% to 1.2%. Sequenced input: PBMCs from blood kept in culture. The receptor set was obtained from a human donor with multiple sclerosis. Each CDR3 is given with its conserved first and last residue. The D gene is left open where the match is weak. Not every row has a clone size; where given, it reads once, few, many or a size class.

TRBJ1-2,.,TRBV7-6,.,TGTGCCAGCAGCTTAGCCGGGGCCTATGGCTACACCTTC,CASSLAGAYGYTF
TRBJ1-1,.,TRBV5-4,.,TGTGCCAGCAGCTTAGGACAGTACACTGAAGCTTTCTTT,CASSLGQYTEAFF
TRBJ2-2,.,TRBV30,.,TGTGCCTGGTACCGGGACACGAACACCGGGGAGCTGTTTTTT,CAWYRDTNTGELFF
TRBJ1-1,few,TRBV9,.,TGTGCCAGCAGCGTAGTAGATGCCTGGCCACGCCCTGAAGCTTTCTTT,CASSVVDAWPRPEAFF
TRBJ2-5,few,TRBV7-9,TRBD1,TGTGCCAGCAGGGACAGGGGCTACCAAGAGACCCAGTACTTC,CASRDRGYQETQYF
TRBJ2-3,.,TRBV5-1,TRBD2,TGCGCCAGCAGCGGCCCCTTAGCGGGGGCGTTCACAGATACGCAGTATTTT,CASSGPLAGAFTDTQYF
TRBJ1-1,few,TRBV19,.,TGTGCCAGTAGTGCCGGAAGTTGGACTGAAGCTTTCTTT,CASSAGSWTEAFF
TRBJ2-1,.,TRBV4-1,.,TGCGCCAGCAGCCAAGGAAGCGGCCCCCTCTCCTACAATGAGCAGTTCTTC,CASSQGSGPLSYNEQFF
TRBJ2-1,.,TRBV5-1,TRBD2,TGCGCCAGCAGCCTCCAACTAGCGGCGTTTCAGGGAGAGCAGTTCTTC,CASSLQLAAFQGEQFF
TRBJ1-1,.,TRBV11-2,.,TGTGCCAGCAGCTTAGACGGAGGGTATGGCACTGAAGCTTTCTTT,CASSLDGGYGTEAFF
TRBJ1-6,.,TRBV7-2,.,TGTGCCAGCAGCTTAGGCTACGGTAATTCACCCCTCCACTTT,CASSLGYGNSPLHF
TRBJ2-1,.,TRBV6-1,TRBD2,TGTGCCAGCAGTGAACTTAGCGGGGGAGGGTACAATGAGCAGTTCTTC,CASSELSGGGYNEQFF
TRBJ2-2,.,TRBV25-1,TRBD1,TGTGCCAGCAGTGAATTTTGGAGGACAGGGCACAACACCGGGGAGCTGTTTTTT,CASSEFWRTGHNTGELFF
TRBJ2-7,.,TRBV4-1,.,TGCGCCAGCAGCCAAGATCTCCAGGTTACCGAGCAGTACTTC,CASSQDLQVTEQYF
TRBJ2-5,.,TRBV4-1,.,TGCGCCAGCAGCCAGGCACTAGTGGAGACCCAGTACTTC,CASSQALVETQYF
TRBJ2-3,.,TRBV5-1,TRBD2,TGCGCCAGCAGCTTCAGCGGGACTAGCGGGGACCCGAAGTATTTT,CASSFSGTSGDPKYF
TRBJ2-7,.,TRBV6-6,.,TGTGCCAGCAGGGGCAGGGGACTCGATTACTACGAGCAGTACTTC,CASRGRGLDYYEQYF
TRBJ2-7,.,TRBV27,TRBD1,TGTGCCAGCAGTCCATCGACAGGGGAAAGCTCCTACGAGCAGTACTTC,CASSPSTGESSYEQYF
TRBJ2-7,.,TRBV11-2,.,TGTGCCAGCAGGCCCTCCGTAAGGGGTCGGGACGAGCAGTACTTC,CASRPSVRGRDEQYF
TRBJ2-3,.,TRBV6-1,TRBD1,TGTGCCAGCACCTTTGCAGTGGACAGGGATCATACGCAGTATTTT,CASTFAVDRDHTQYF
TRBJ2-7,.,TRBV25-1,.,TGTGCCAGCAGTATTACCGATTCCTACGAGCAGTACTTC,CASSITDSYEQYF
TRBJ1-3,.,TRBV6-6,.,TGTGCCAGCAGTCCCCAAGACTACTTCTCTGGAAACACCATATATTTT,CASSPQDYFSGNTIYF
TRBJ1-4,.,TRBV5-1,.,TGCGCCAGCAGCGGGGGACACAGTCTTAATGAAAAACTGTTTTTT,CASSGGHSLNEKLFF